Below, 15 T cell receptor beta chains from the same sample are listed, as sequenced in a study of blood T cell repertoires in COVID-19. Data came from immunoSEQ multiplex PCR; TCRdb stores just in-frame clones and leaves some out. The data show about 200,000 clones, about 80% seen once. The sample was peripheral blood. The receptors were sampled from a human donor with acute or convalescent COVID-19. The donor label of this sample is uncertain.

This chain uses TRBV5-5 with TRBJ1-4; 7 bases match TRBD1. After removal of 0 bases from V and 0 bases from J, the junction contained 14 bases not matched to a gene. Germline CDR1 reads SGHKS; CDR2 reads YYEKEE (reference sequence). The CDR3 is made up of 20 amino acids. The CDR3 coding sequence is TGTGCCAGCAGCTTGGCCTGGAGGGGCAGGGGGGATGCAACTAATGAAAAACTGTTTTTT. This encodes CASSLAWRGRGDATNEKLFF.

This clone was seen more than once but under ten times. The chain joins TRBV14 to TRBJ2-3; D remains ambiguous. Germline-derived CDR1 and CDR2 are SGHDN and FVKESK. The CDR3 is 14 residues long. Deletions cut 2 bases from V and 4 bases from J, with 10 bases between. The CDR3 region is CASSQLLGADTQYF. The DNA for the CDR3 is TGTGCCAGCAGCCAATTGCTGGGCGCAGATACGCAGTATTTT.

Details on this clone: The sample holds other DNA sequences that translate to the same CDR3. The chain links TRBV5-1 to TRBJ2-2; D ambiguous. The CDR3 totals 14 residues. V lost 1 base, J lost 2 bases, and 6 bases lay in between. The germline V gene encodes CDR1 SGHRS and CDR2 YFSETQ. CDR3 sequence reads: CASSLPLNTGELFF. The CDR3 coding sequence is TGCGCCAGCAGCTTGCCCCTAAACACCGGGGAGCTGTTTTTT.

The gene calls are TRBV4-2 and TRBJ2-2; TRBD2 matches 14 bases. In germline, CDR1 is LGHNA, CDR2 YNFKEQ. This CDR3 comprises 18 residues. After removal of 4 bases from V and 1 base from J, the junction contained 5 bases not matched to a gene. The CDR3 coding sequence is TGTGCCAGCAGCCGGGGACTAGCGGGAGCGATGAACACCGGGGAGCTGTTTTTT. Its protein product is CASSRGLAGAMNTGELFF.

Here the CDR3 DNA reads TGTGCCAGCAGAAACAGCTACGAGCAGTACTTC. Protein product: CASRNSYEQYF. The chain carries TRBV3-1 (or the pseudogene TRBV3-2) and TRBJ2-7; the D is unclear. The germline V and J ends were trimmed by 6 bases and 3 bases, with 6 bases remaining between them. CDR3 length: 11 residues. Germline CDR1 reads LGHDT; CDR2 reads YNNKEL (reference sequence).

This chain uses TRBV5-1 with TRBJ2-3; the D is unclear. Per germline, CDR1 SGHRS and CDR2 YFSETQ. Trimming took 2 bases from V and 6 from J, leaving 4 bases between them. CDR3 length: 11 amino acids. CDR3 DNA sequence: TGCGCCAGCAGCTTCCGGGATACGCAGTATTTT. Protein sequence: CASSFRDTQYF.

The gene calls are TRBV19 and TRBJ1-5; D is unclear. V shed 7 bases and J shed 4 bases, with 8 bases lying between them. Germline-derived CDR1 and CDR2 are LNHDA and SQIVND (reference sequence). The CDR3 runs to 12 residues. The CDR3 nucleotides are TGTGCCAGTAAAGGAGTTAATCAGCCCCAGCATTTT. Translated: CASKGVNQPQHF.

This clone was observed a single time. CDR3 sequence: CASSEPSGITQFF. The CDR3 region has the DNA TGCGCCAGCAGCGAGCCTAGCGGGATCACCCAGTTCTTC. This chain joins TRBV5-1 and TRBJ2-1; TRBD2 matches at 9 bases. In germline, CDR1 is SGHRS, CDR2 YFSETQ. The CDR3 runs to 13 residues. V lost 4 bases, J lost 13 bases, and 9 bases stayed unmatched.

The chain combines TRBV18 with TRBJ1-4; a possible D gene is TRBD1 (5 bases). The CDR3 sequence is 15 residues long. CDR1 KGHSH and CDR2 LQKENI come from the germline V gene. The V gene lost 3 bases and the J gene lost 8 bases, with 16 bases spanning the gap. The CDR3 reads CASSPDRGVQEKLFF. CDR3 nucleotide sequence: TGTGCCAGCTCACCGGACCGGGGGGTGCAGGAAAAACTGTTTTTT.

The chain carries TRBV19 and TRBJ2-7, with 7 bases aligning to TRBD1. Germline assignment: CDR1 LNHDA and CDR2 SQIVND (reference sequence). CDR3 length: 15 amino acids. J was trimmed by 7 bases and V by 0 bases; bases with no gene match: 9. Here the CDR3 reads CASSIDRDRVTEQYF. The CDR3 DNA is TGTGCCAGTAGTATAGATCGCGACAGGGTAACTGAGCAGTACTTC.

This clone came up a few times. DNA for the CDR3: TGTGCCAGCAGTTACTCGATGGCTAGCGGGGAGCAGTTCTTC. Residues: CASSYSMASGEQFF. V gene TRBV6-5 combines with J gene TRBJ2-1; 8 bases match TRBD2. Germline CDR1 MNHEY, CDR2 SVGAGI. Unmatched junction bases numbered 5, after V lost 0 bases and J lost 10 bases. The CDR3 loop spans 14 amino acids.

The gene calls are TRBV19 and TRBJ2-2; D is perhaps TRBD2 (5 bases). This CDR3 has 15 residues. Germline CDR1 is LNHDA and CDR2 is SQIVND (reference sequence). V lost 4 bases, J lost 2 bases, and 11 bases lay in between. CDR3 coding DNA: TGTGCCAGTAGTAGGGAGAAGGCTAACACCGGGGAGCTGTTTTTT. Translated, it gives CASSREKANTGELFF.

The chain combines TRBV28 with TRBJ2-2, with 10 bases lining up with TRBD1. This CDR3 is built from 16 residues. Germline lookup yields CDR1 MDHEN and CDR2 SYDVKM. The junction had 10 bases not matched to a gene; V was cut back by 6 bases and J by 6 bases. CDR3 loop: CASSPSGTGDAGELFF. CDR3 DNA: TGTGCCAGCAGCCCCAGCGGGACAGGGGACGCCGGGGAGCTGTTTTTT.

The chain couples TRBV9 to TRBJ1-4; tentative D call: TRBD1 (6 bases). The germline CDR1 and CDR2 sequences are SGDLS and YYNGEE. This CDR3 has 14 amino acids. The V gene lost 2 bases and the J gene lost 5 bases, with 10 bases spanning the gap. The CDR3 DNA follows: TGTGCCAGCAGCGTTTGGGGGCACAATGAAAAACTGTTTTTT. This translates into CASSVWGHNEKLFF.

The chain combines TRBV7-7 with TRBJ2-2; TRBD1 matches at 8 bases. The CDR3 runs 16 residues. Germline V gene lookup returns CDR1 SSHAT and CDR2 FNYEAQ (reference sequence). V lost 1 base and J lost 7; bases outside the gene matches: 8. The CDR3 DNA reads TGTGCCAGCAGCTTAGGCGTAGCAGGGGGCGGCGGGGAGCTGTTTTTT. This gives the protein CASSLGVAGGGGELFF. Full variable domain (rest looked up from reference TRBV7-7 and TRBJ2-2): GAGVSQSPRYKVTKRGQDVTLRCDPISSHATLYWYQQALGQGPEFLTYFNYEAQPDKSGLPSDRFSAERPEGSISTLTIQRTEQRDSAMYRCASSLGVAGGGGELFFGEGSRLTVL.